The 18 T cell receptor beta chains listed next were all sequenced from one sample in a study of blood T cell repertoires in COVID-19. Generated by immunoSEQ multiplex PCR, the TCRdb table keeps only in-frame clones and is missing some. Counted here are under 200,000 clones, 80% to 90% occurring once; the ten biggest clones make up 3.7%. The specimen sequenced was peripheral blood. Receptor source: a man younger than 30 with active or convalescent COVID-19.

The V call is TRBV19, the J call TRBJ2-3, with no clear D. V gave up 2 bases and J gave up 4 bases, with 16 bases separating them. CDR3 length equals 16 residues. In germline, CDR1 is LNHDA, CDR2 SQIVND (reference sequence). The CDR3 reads CASSINPSKSADTQYF. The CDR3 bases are TGTGCCAGTAGTATAAACCCATCTAAATCGGCAGATACGCAGTATTTT.

The DNA of the CDR3 is TGTGCCAGCAGCTCGACAGGGGGATGGAGCGGCGAGCAGTACTTC. This codes for CASSSTGGWSGEQYF. The J gene is TRBJ2-7, the V gene TRBV13; 9 nucleotides align to TRBD1. Germline V CDR1 and CDR2: PRHDT, FYEKMQ (reference sequence). V shed 4 bases, J shed 6 bases, and the junction held 10 bases outside the gene matches. The CDR3 sequence is 15 residues long.

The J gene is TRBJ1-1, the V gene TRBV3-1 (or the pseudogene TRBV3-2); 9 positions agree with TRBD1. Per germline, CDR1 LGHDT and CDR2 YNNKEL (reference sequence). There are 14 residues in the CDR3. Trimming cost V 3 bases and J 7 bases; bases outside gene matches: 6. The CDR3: CASSQSWTGDEAFF. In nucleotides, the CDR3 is TGTGCCAGCAGCCAGAGTTGGACAGGGGATGAAGCTTTCTTT.

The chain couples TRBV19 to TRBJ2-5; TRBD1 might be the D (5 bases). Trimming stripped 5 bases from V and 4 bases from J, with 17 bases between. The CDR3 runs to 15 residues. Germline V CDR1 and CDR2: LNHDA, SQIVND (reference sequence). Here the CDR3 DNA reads TGTGCCAGTAGTTCGGCCCAGGGCCCTCGAGAGACCCAGTACTTC. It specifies CASSSAQGPRETQYF.

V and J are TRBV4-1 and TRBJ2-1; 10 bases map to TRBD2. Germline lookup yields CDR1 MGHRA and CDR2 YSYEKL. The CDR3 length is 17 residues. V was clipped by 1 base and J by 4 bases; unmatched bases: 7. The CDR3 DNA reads TGCGCCAGCAGCCAAGTTGAAGCGGGAGGGCCTTACAATGAGCAGTTCTTC. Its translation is CASSQVEAGGPYNEQFF.

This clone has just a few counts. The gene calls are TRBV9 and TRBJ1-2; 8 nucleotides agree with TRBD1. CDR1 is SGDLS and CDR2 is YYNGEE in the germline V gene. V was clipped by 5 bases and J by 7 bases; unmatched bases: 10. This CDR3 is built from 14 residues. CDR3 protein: CASSVGQGTFGYTF. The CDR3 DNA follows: TGTGCCAGCAGTGTTGGACAGGGAACATTTGGCTACACCTTC.

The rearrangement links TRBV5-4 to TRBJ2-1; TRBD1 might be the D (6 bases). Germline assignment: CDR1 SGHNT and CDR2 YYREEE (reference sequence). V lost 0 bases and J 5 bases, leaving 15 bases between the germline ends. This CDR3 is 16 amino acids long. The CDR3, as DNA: TGTGCCAGCAGCTTGGGGGACATCGGGCCCCACAATGAGCAGTTCTTC. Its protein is CASSLGDIGPHNEQFF.

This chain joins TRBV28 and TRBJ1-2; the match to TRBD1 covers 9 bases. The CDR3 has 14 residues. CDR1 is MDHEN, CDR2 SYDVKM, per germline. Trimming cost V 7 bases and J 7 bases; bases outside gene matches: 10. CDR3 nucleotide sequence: TGTGCCAGCAATCAGATACAGGGGGCTTTTGGCTACACCTTC. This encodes CASNQIQGAFGYTF.

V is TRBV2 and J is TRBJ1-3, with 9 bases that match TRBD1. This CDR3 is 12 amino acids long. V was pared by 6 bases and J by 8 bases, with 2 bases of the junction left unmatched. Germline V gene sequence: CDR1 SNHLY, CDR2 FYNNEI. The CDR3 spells CASRTGGHTIYF. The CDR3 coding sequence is TGTGCCAGCAGGACAGGGGGGCACACCATATATTTT.

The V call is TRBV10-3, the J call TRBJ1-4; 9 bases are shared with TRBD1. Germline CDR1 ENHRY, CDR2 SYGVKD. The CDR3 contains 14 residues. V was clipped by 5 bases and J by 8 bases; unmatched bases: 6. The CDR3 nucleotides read TGTGCCATCAGTTTCGGGACAGGGAAAGAAAAACTGTTTTTT. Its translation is CAISFGTGKEKLFF.

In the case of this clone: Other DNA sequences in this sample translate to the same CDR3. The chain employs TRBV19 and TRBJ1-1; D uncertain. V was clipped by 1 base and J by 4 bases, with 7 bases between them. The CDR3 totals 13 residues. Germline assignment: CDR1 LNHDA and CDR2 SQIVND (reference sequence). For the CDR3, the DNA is TGTGCCAGTAGTATAGGGGGAGGCACTGAAGCTTTCTTT. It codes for CASSIGGGTEAFF.

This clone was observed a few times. The CDR3 coding sequence is TGTGCCAGCAGTGATCTCCCCGGACAGGGACATCAGCCCCAGCATTTT. Its translation: CASSDLPGQGHQPQHF. The V call is TRBV25-1, the J call TRBJ1-5; 8 bases map to TRBD1. There are 16 residues in the CDR3. Germline V gene data show CDR1 as MGHDK and CDR2 as SYGVNS. V dropped 3 bases and J dropped 5; count of bases not matched to a gene: 9. Supplemented by reference TRBV25-1 and TRBJ1-5, the full variable domain reads EADIYQTPRYLVIGTGKKITLECSQTMGHDKMYWYQQDPGMELHLIHYSYGVNSTEKGDLSSESTVSRIRTEHFPLTLESARPSHTSQYLCASSDLPGQGHQPQHFGDGTRLSIL.

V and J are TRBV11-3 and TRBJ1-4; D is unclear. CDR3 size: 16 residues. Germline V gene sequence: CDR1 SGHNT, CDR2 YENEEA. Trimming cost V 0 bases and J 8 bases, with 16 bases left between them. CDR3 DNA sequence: TGTGCCAGCAGCTTAGACGACCCGGGTTTGCGGGAAAAACTGTTTTTT. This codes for CASSLDDPGLREKLFF.

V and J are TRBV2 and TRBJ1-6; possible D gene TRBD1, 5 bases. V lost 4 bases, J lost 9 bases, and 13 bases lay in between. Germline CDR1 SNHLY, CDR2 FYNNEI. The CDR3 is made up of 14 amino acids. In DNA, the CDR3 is TGTGCCAGCAGTGTTGGGGGGACGGCTTCACCCCTCCACTTT. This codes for CASSVGGTASPLHF.

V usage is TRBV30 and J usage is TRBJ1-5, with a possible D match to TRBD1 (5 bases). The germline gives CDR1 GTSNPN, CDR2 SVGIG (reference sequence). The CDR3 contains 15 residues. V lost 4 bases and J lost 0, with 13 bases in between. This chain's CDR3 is CAWTTGGDSNQPQHF. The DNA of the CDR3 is TGTGCCTGGACCACGGGGGGAGATAGCAATCAGCCCCAGCATTTT.

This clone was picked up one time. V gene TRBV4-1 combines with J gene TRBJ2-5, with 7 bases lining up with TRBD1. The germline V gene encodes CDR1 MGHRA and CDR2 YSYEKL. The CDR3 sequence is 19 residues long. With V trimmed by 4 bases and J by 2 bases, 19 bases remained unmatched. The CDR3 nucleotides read TGCGCCAGCAGCCTGGGGACAGTCGCCGTTTTATCACAACAAGAGACCCAGTACTTC. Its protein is CASSLGTVAVLSQQETQYF.

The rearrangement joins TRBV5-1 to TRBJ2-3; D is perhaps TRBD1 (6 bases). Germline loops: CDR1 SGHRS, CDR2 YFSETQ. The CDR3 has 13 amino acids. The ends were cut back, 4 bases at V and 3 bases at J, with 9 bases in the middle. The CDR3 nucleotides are TGCGCCAGCAGCCTAGACAGGACAGATACGCAGTATTTT. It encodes CASSLDRTDTQYF.

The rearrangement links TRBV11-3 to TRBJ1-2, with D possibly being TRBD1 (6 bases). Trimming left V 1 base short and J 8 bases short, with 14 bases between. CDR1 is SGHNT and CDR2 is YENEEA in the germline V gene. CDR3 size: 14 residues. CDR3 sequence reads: CASSLVSGEGGYTF. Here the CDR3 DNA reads TGTGCCAGCAGCTTAGTTTCAGGGGAAGGCGGCTACACCTTC.